These T cell receptor beta chains were read from a single sample in a study of tumor-infiltrating lymphocytes in localized non-small cell lung cancer. Clones were read by immunoSEQ multiplex PCR, and TCRdb kept only the in-frame ones, dropping some. The sample lists over 10,000 clones, approximately 85% occurring once. Sequencing was done on a sample of uninvolved lung tissue not adjacent to the tumor. The receptors here all came from a human donor with non-small cell lung cancer. CDR3s include the opening cysteine and the closing phenylalanine or tryptophan. A D gene is named only where the DNA matches it firmly. Size values are once, few and many counts, or a class for expanded clones, and some rows have none.

16 . TRBJ2-7 TRBV5-6 . CASSLTGRGGVAEQYF
15 TRBD2 TRBJ2-7 TRBV6-1 . CASSEGASGRDEQYF
17 TRBD2 TRBJ2-7 TRBV7-2 . CASSLVSTSGGTYEQYF
13 TRBD1 TRBJ2-3 TRBV27 . CASSLGQGFTQYF
14 . TRBJ1-6 TRBV6-6 . CASSTTGTDPPLHF
14 TRBD2 TRBJ2-3 TRBV18 once CASSPAGGTDTQYF
14 TRBD2 TRBJ2-4 TRBV2 . CASSSGTRGDIQYF
15 . TRBJ2-2 TRBV6-1 . CASSQLGLHTGELFF
16 TRBD1 TRBJ2-7 TRBV9 . CASSRRDRAWGDEQYF
14 TRBD2 TRBJ2-3 TRBV7-9 . CASSLMRETDTQYF
13 . TRBJ2-5 TRBV5-1 . CASSLLGQETQYF
14 TRBD1 TRBJ1-1 TRBV6-5 . CASQRTGMNTEAFF
14 TRBD2 TRBJ2-1 TRBV4-1 . CASSHGTRGSEQFF
14 . TRBJ1-4 TRBV30 . CAWRDLGAGEKLFF
13 TRBD1 TRBJ2-3 TRBV2 . CASSDRGLDTQYF
15 . TRBJ2-1 TRBV4-1 . CASSQDRTPQGEQFF
12 . TRBJ1-5 TRBV10-3 . CAISDGVQPQHF
18 TRBD2 TRBJ2-2 TRBV2 once CASTTTGTSGPNTGELFF
14 TRBD1 TRBJ1-3 TRBV30 . CAWSSGQGANTIYF
15 . TRBJ2-7 TRBV11-1 . CASSAQGLGVHEQYF
14 . TRBJ2-1 TRBV7-2 . CASSSLRDSNEQFF
15 . TRBJ2-4 TRBV2 . CASSGQLLAKNIQYF
14 . TRBJ1-5 TRBV2 . CASSDQGMRQPQHF